Listed below are T cell receptor beta chains from one sample, sequenced in a study of blood T cells in healthy people across ages. Each CDR3 protein is one row after TCRdb ran MiXCR on the 5' RACE reads. This table has over 500,000 distinct CDR3 sequences, 40% to 65% appearing once. The source material was blood. The receptors were gathered from a woman of 80 years or more in good health. Each CDR3 is given with its conserved first and last residue. The D gene is left open where the match is weak. Only part of the rows carry a size: once, few, many, or a class if the clone is expanded.

clone_size j_call d_call v_call cdr3_length cdr3_aa cdr3_nt
- TRBJ2-2 - TRBV29-1 13 CSVQRTNTGELFF TGCAGTGTACAGAGAACGAACACCGGGGAGCTGTTTTTT
- TRBJ1-2 - TRBV30 15 CAWSVKTVRREGYTF TGTGCCTGGAGTGTCAAGACAGTCCGCCGGGAGGGCTACACCTTC
- TRBJ2-5 - TRBV7-2 13 CASSGRVRNEQYF TGTGCCAGCAGCGGACGGGTACGCAATGAGCAGTACTTC
- TRBJ2-4 TRBD2 TRBV10-3 13 CATRGERWDIQYF TGTGCCACCCGGGGGGAGAGGTGGGACATTCAGTACTTC
many TRBJ1-6 - TRBV10-3 17 CAISERISGQMGSPLHF TGTGCCATCAGTGAGCGGATATCGGGCCAGATGGGTTCACCCCTCCACTTT
- TRBJ2-3 - TRBV2 13 CASNFGRTDTQYF TGTGCCAGCAATTTCGGCCGCACAGATACGCAGTATTTT
- TRBJ2-1 - TRBV7-9 12 CASTRGLLKQFF TGTGCCAGCACCAGGGGCCTCCTAAAGCAGTTCTTC
- TRBJ2-1 TRBD2 TRBV7-3 15 CASHRAGGLYNEQFF TGTGCCAGCCACCGGGCGGGAGGCTTATACAATGAGCAGTTCTTC
- TRBJ2-1 TRBD2 TRBV7-9 14 CACQTSGMGNEQFF TGTGCCTGCCAAACTAGCGGGATGGGGAATGAGCAGTTCTTC
- TRBJ2-1 TRBD2 TRBV5-1 16 CASSLDLAGGDNEQFF TGCGCCAGCAGCTTGGACCTAGCGGGGGGGGACAATGAGCAGTTCTTC
many TRBJ1-2 - TRBV6-6 13 CASSVKTENGYTF TGTGCCAGCAGCGTGAAGACAGAAAATGGCTACACCTTC
- TRBJ2-7 TRBD1 TRBV5-1 16 CASSWTGQGVPYEQYF TGCGCCAGCAGCTGGACCGGACAGGGGGTTCCCTACGAGCAGTACTTC
many TRBJ1-5 TRBD1 TRBV12-3/TRBV12-4 15 CASSLGQGGNQPQHF TGTGCCAGCAGTCTCGGACAGGGGGGCAATCAGCCCCAGCATTTT
- TRBJ2-2 - TRBV6-2/TRBV6-3 14 CAGTVPQGPGELFF TGTGCCGGCACCGTTCCCCAGGGGCCCGGGGAGCTGTTTTTT
once TRBJ2-5 TRBD1 TRBV14 15 CASGLVGQGGEAQYF TGTGCCAGCGGCCTAGTCGGACAGGGGGGAGAGGCCCAGTACTTC
- TRBJ1-2 - TRBV15 15 CATSRDSRAVYGYTF TGTGCCACCAGCAGAGATAGTAGGGCAGTGTATGGCTACACCTTC
many TRBJ2-5 TRBD1 TRBV5-1 16 CASSLIAGTGVETQYF TGCGCCAGCAGCTTGATCGCCGGGACAGGGGTTGAGACCCAGTACTTC
many TRBJ1-5 TRBD1 TRBV2 18 CASSEQGTGSYSNQPQHF TGTGCCAGCAGTGAACAAGGGACAGGGAGTTATAGCAATCAGCCCCAGCATTTT
- TRBJ2-4 - TRBV25-1 16 CASSESGTSAKNIQYF TGTGCCAGCAGTGAATCTGGAACCTCGGCCAAAAACATTCAGTACTTC
- TRBJ2-7 TRBD1 TRBV28 15 CASSLGDSGSYEQYF TGTGCCAGCAGTCTGGGGGACAGTGGGTCCTACGAACAGTACTTC
many TRBJ2-7 - TRBV20-1 12 CRIARGPYEQYF TGCAGGATAGCTAGGGGACCCTACGAGCAGTACTTC
- TRBJ2-3 - TRBV29-1 14 CSVKRTEITDTQYF TGCAGCGTAAAAAGGACAGAGATCACAGATACGCAGTATTTT
- TRBJ2-7 - TRBV6-1 15 CASSEEGGFPYEQYF TGTGCCAGCAGTGAGGAGGGGGGATTTCCCTACGAGCAGTACTTC
- TRBJ2-3 TRBD1 TRBV14 16 CASSQDPTGVTDTQYF TGTGCCAGCAGCCAAGACCCAACAGGGGTCACAGATACGCAGTATTTT
- TRBJ2-7 TRBD1 TRBV29-1 13 CSVKTGAPYEQYF TGCAGCGTCAAGACAGGGGCCCCCTACGAGCAGTACTTC
- TRBJ2-1 - TRBV4-3 15 CASSQRGGGYNEQFF TGCGCCAGCAGCCAAAGGGGGGGCGGGTATAATGAGCAGTTCTTC
many TRBJ1-6 - TRBV5-1 15 CASSLGPPNTSPLHF TGCGCCAGCAGCTTGGGCCCTCCTAACACTTCACCCCTCCACTTT
few TRBJ2-2 TRBD1 TRBV5-1 15 CASSLGQGKAGELFF TGCGCCAGCAGCCTCGGACAGGGGAAGGCCGGGGAGCTGTTTTTT
- TRBJ1-1 - TRBV20-1 12 CGAYRGNTEAFF TGCGGTGCTTACCGGGGGAACACTGAAGCTTTCTTT
- TRBJ1-1 - TRBV20-1 12 CSAKCETPEAFF TGCAGTGCTAAGTGCGAGACACCTGAAGCTTTCTTT
- TRBJ2-3 TRBD2 TRBV12-5 14 CASALSGGRDTQYF TGTGCTAGTGCTTTATCCGGGGGGAGAGATACGCAGTATTTT
- TRBJ2-7 - TRBV29-1 13 CSVEPLGHNEQYF TGCAGCGTTGAACCCCTAGGACACAATGAGCAGTACTTC
- TRBJ1-1 - TRBV7-9 14 CASSRASGVGDAFF TGTGCCAGCAGCCGTGCGTCGGGGGTGGGTGACGCTTTCTTT
few TRBJ1-1 - TRBV7-2 14 CASSLVGVATEAFF TGTGCCAGCAGCTTAGTGGGGGTGGCCACTGAAGCTTTCTTT
- TRBJ2-6 TRBD1 TRBV28 17 CASSSRTGLSGANVLTF TGTGCCAGCAGTTCCAGGACAGGGCTCTCTGGGGCCAACGTCCTGACTTTC
- TRBJ2-1 TRBD2 TRBV20-1 16 CSVRVWGGSSYNEQFF TGCAGTGTTAGGGTCTGGGGGGGGAGCTCCTACAATGAGCAGTTCTTC
- TRBJ1-2 - TRBV4-1 15 CASSQDGAHNYGYTF TGCGCCAGCAGCCAAGACGGGGCTCACAACTATGGCTACACCTTC
- TRBJ2-3 - TRBV25-1 13 CASKTGGTVRRYF TGTGCCAGCAAGACTGGCGGGACCGTTAGACGGTATTTT
many TRBJ2-7 - TRBV27 14 CASSLSTASYEQYF TGTGCCAGCAGTTTATCTACAGCCTCCTACGAGCAGTACTTC
- TRBJ1-2 - TRBV29-1 11 CSARHSYGYTF TGCAGCGCGCGACATAGCTATGGCTACACCTTC
once TRBJ1-1 - TRBV29-1 13 CSVEMGGNTEAFF TGCAGCGTTGAAATGGGGGGGAACACTGAAGCTTTCTTT
- TRBJ2-2 - TRBV20-1 15 CSASSLTEDTGELFF TGCAGTGCTAGCAGCCTAACGGAGGACACCGGGGAGCTGTTTTTT
once TRBJ1-5 - TRBV12-3/TRBV12-4 19 CASSPGRPNLRGSNQPQHF TGTGCCAGCAGTCCCGGGCGACCTAACCTCAGGGGTAGCAATCAGCCCCAGCATTTT
- TRBJ2-5 - TRBV29-1 15 CSVEPPAADKETQYF TGCAGCGTTGAACCGCCTGCGGCGGATAAAGAGACCCAGTACTTC
- TRBJ2-3 - TRBV20-1 12 CSLDSNTDTRYF TGCAGTCTGGACAGCAACACAGATACGCGGTATTTT
many TRBJ2-1 - TRBV5-1 14 CASSLQLHYNEQFF TGCGCCAGCAGCTTGCAACTCCACTACAATGAGCAGTTCTTC
- TRBJ2-2 - TRBV3-1 15 CASSHAGLDTGELFF TGTGCCAGCAGCCACGCCGGACTTGACACCGGGGAGCTGTTTTTT
- TRBJ2-5 - TRBV9 17 CASSVGGFGTGPETQYF TGTGCCAGCAGCGTAGGAGGGTTCGGGACCGGCCCAGAGACCCAGTACTTC
- TRBJ2-1 - TRBV30 11 CAGSRVNEQFF TGTGCCGGGAGTAGGGTCAATGAGCAGTTCTTC
- TRBJ2-5 TRBD2 TRBV9 18 CASSAPGLAGGKQETQYF TGTGCCAGCAGCGCACCGGGACTAGCGGGGGGAAAGCAAGAGACCCAGTACTTC
once TRBJ2-5 - TRBV5-1 15 CAGSPRPSTGETQYF TGCGCCGGCAGCCCACGGCCCTCTACGGGAGAGACCCAGTACTTC
- TRBJ2-5 TRBD2 TRBV20-1 16 CSASLLAGGYYNEQYF TGCAGTGCTAGTCTGCTAGCGGGGGGGTACTACAATGAGCAGTACTTC
- TRBJ2-3 - TRBV4-3 14 CASSRLMAPDMQYF TGCGCCAGCAGCCGATTAATGGCCCCAGATATGCAGTATTTT